The 5 T cell receptor beta chains below all came from one sample that was sequenced in a study of control samples from healthy donors and cancer patients. Using immunoSEQ multiplex PCR, the repertoire was profiled, and TCRdb retains in-frame clones only, with some absent. The data show roughly 26,000 clones, with about 81% seen just once and 20% to 25% held by the top ten. Sequencing was done on a sample of PBMCs. These receptors came from a man between 60 and 75 years old with colorectal cancer.

The chain is built from TRBV6-5 and TRBJ1-6, with 8 nucleotides matching TRBD1. CDR3 size: 15 residues. J gave up 4 bases and V 4 bases, and 3 bases lay outside the gene matches. From germline, CDR1 is MNHEY and CDR2 SVGAGI. This chain's CDR3 is CASSSRQGYNSPLHF. The CDR3 coding sequence is TGTGCCAGCAGTTCACGACAGGGGTATAATTCACCCCTCCACTTT.

This clone occurred a few times. The genes are TRBV19 and TRBJ1-2, with D unclear. Germline V gene data show CDR1 as LNHDA and CDR2 as SQIVND (reference sequence). This CDR3 is built from 14 residues. V gave up 1 base and J gave up 5 bases, with 11 bases separating them. The CDR3 DNA reads as TGTGCCAGTAGTATAGGTCGGGGAGTTTATGGCTACACCTTC. Translating it yields CASSIGRGVYGYTF.

V usage is TRBV3-1 (or the pseudogene TRBV3-2) and J usage is TRBJ1-1; D is possibly TRBD1 (5 bases). CDR1 is LGHDT and CDR2 is YNNKEL in the germline V gene (reference sequence). Deletions cut 3 bases from V and 4 bases from J, with 12 bases between. The CDR3 is 14 amino acids. CDR3 DNA: TGTGCCAGCAGCCACGGGACTTCCGGCACTGAAGCTTTCTTT. Protein: CASSHGTSGTEAFF.

This chain links TRBV2 with TRBJ1-1; TRBD1 matches 9 bases. The trim removed 4 bases at V and 0 bases at J, leaving 12 bases unmatched. Per the germline V gene, CDR1 is SNHLY and CDR2 is FYNNEI. This CDR3 region has 18 residues. CDR3 sequence (DNA): TGTGCCAGCAGTGTTAGTCCGGGACAGGGAAGGATGAACACTGAAGCTTTCTTT. This gives the protein CASSVSPGQGRMNTEAFF. Combining the CDR3 with reference TRBV2 and TRBJ1-1 gives the whole variable domain EPEVTQTPSHQVTQMGQEVILRCVPISNHLYFYWYRQILGQKVEFLVSFYNNEISEKSEIFDDQFSVERPDGSNFTLKIRSTKLEDSAMYFCASSVSPGQGRMNTEAFFGQGTRLTVV.

J is TRBJ1-2 and V is TRBV4-1, with D hard to call. This CDR3 spans 15 amino acids. Germline CDR1 MGHRA, CDR2 YSYEKL. The ends were cut back, 1 base at V and 0 bases at J, with 9 bases in the middle. CDR3 sequence reads: CASSQGTGSNYGYTF. For the CDR3, the DNA is TGCGCCAGCAGCCAAGGGACGGGCTCTAACTATGGCTACACCTTC.